One and the same sample provided the 28 T cell receptor beta chains below, sequenced in a study of T-cell reconstitution after alpha-beta-depleted transplantation in children. It was with unique molecular identifiers that the TCRbeta library was prepared. TCRdb itself ran the PCR reads through MiXCR, one entry per CDR3 protein. The data show 610,000 or so distinct CDR3 sequences, 25% to 30% seen once. The specimen comprised PBMCs, sampled before TCRalphabeta/CD19-depleted stem cell transplant. These receptors came from a boy in the first two years of life with Wiskott-Aldrich syndrome, due to receive a stem cell transplant.

This clonotype was detected a few times. One end of the junction is discordant with germline, which a read error may explain. This chain links TRBV29-1 with TRBJ1-1; 7 bases are a match to TRBD1. CDR1 SQVTM and CDR2 ANQGSEA come from the germline V gene. The CDR3 sequence is 13 residues long. CDR3: CSEKKQGNPEAFF. CDR3 bases: TGCAGCGAGAAAAAACAGGGGAACCCTGAAGCTTTCTTT.

This chain joins TRBV20-1 and TRBJ2-5; a possible D gene is TRBD1 (5 bases). Germline V lookup: CDR1 DFQATT, CDR2 SNEGSKA (reference sequence). V was cut by 7 bases and J by 2 bases, with 8 bases left in between. CDR3 length: 11 amino acids. This CDR3 reads CSGGSQETQYF. The CDR3 coding sequence is TGCAGTGGGGGCTCTCAAGAGACCCAGTACTTC.

This clonotype occurred a few times. J is TRBJ1-3 and V is TRBV7-2; D not resolved. The CDR3 length is 16 residues. Germline-derived CDR1 and CDR2 are SGHTA and FQGNSA. The V end lost 1 base, the J end lost 2 bases, and 12 bases lay between the germline ends. The CDR3 protein is CASSLVPQRAGNTIYF. DNA of the CDR3: TGTGCCAGCAGCTTAGTCCCTCAGAGGGCTGGAAACACCATATATTTT.

In its sample, this clonotype was seen many times. This chain connects TRBV5-1 to TRBJ2-1, with TRBD2 as a possible D gene (6 bases). V lost 2 bases and J lost 4, with 10 bases in between. CDR1 SGHRS and CDR2 YFSETQ come from the germline V gene. The CDR3 contains 14 residues. CDR3 sequence: CASSFSGSYNEQFF. CDR3 bases: TGCGCCAGCAGCTTTAGCGGATCTTACAATGAGCAGTTCTTC.

The V gene is TRBV12-3 or TRBV12-4, the J gene TRBJ2-2, with 7 bases identical to TRBD1. There are 14 residues in the CDR3. The V and J ends lost 6 bases and 6 bases, in that order; junction bases with no gene match: 7. This CDR3 is CASRELTGAGELFF. CDR3 nucleotides: TGTGCCAGCAGAGAACTTACAGGGGCCGGGGAGCTGTTTTTT.

Many counts were recorded for this clonotype. The chain uses TRBV5-6 and TRBJ2-1; maybe TRBD2 (6 bases). The germline gives CDR1 SGHDT, CDR2 YYEEEE. Trimming cost V 4 bases and J 10 bases, with 21 bases left between them. The CDR3 has 15 residues. CDR3 in DNA: TGTGCCAGCAGCGATTGGGGGACTCCCCTTTCGGAGCAGTTCTTC. As protein: CASSDWGTPLSEQFF.

This clonotype has a handful of counts. The gene calls are TRBV7-3 and TRBJ2-3; D uncertain. From germline, CDR1 is SGHTA and CDR2 FQGTGA. V was trimmed by 0 bases and J by 10 bases, leaving 14 bases between them. The CDR3 loop spans 14 amino acids. The CDR3 DNA is TGTGCCAGCAGCTTAACCCCCCTGACTTCTGCGCAGTATTTT. Translation gives CASSLTPLTSAQYF.

The chain is built from TRBV20-1 and TRBJ2-1; TRBD2 agrees at 11 bases. V lost 0 bases and J lost 4; bases outside the gene matches: 8. CDR1 is DFQATT and CDR2 is SNEGSKA in the germline V gene (reference sequence). The CDR3 is 17 amino acids. The CDR3 reads CSARDARLAGKYNEQFF. Written as DNA, the CDR3 is TGCAGTGCTAGAGATGCGCGACTAGCGGGAAAGTACAATGAGCAGTTCTTC.

J is TRBJ2-3 and V is TRBV5-1, with D perhaps matching TRBD1 (6 bases). V was trimmed by 1 base and J by 6 bases, leaving 9 bases between them. This CDR3 has 13 amino acids. Germline assignment: CDR1 SGHRS and CDR2 YFSETQ. The CDR3 DNA sequence: TGCGCCAGCAGCTTGCCGAGGGGGGATACGCAGTATTTT. Its protein is CASSLPRGDTQYF.

The table lists this clonotype with a few counts. This chain links TRBV5-1 with TRBJ2-1, with unresolved D. Germline CDR1 SGHRS, CDR2 YFSETQ. CDR3 size: 11 residues. The germline V and J ends were trimmed by 7 bases and 8 bases, with 10 bases remaining between them. CDR3 sequence reads: CASAIRHEQFF. The CDR3 bases are TGCGCCAGCGCCATTCGCCATGAGCAGTTCTTC.

This sequence joins TRBV10-3 and TRBJ1-2, with D perhaps matching TRBD1 (5 bases). The V end was cut by 2 bases, the J end by 8 bases, with 12 bases between. This CDR3 is built from 13 residues. In germline, CDR1 is ENHRY, CDR2 SYGVKD. CDR3 residues: CAISEAERGGYTF. CDR3 bases: TGTGCCATCAGTGAGGCAGAGAGGGGAGGCTACACCTTC.

This clonotype was counted only a few times. The chain links TRBV20-1 to TRBJ2-3; TRBD1 agrees at 8 bases. Germline CDR1 DFQATT, CDR2 SNEGSKA (reference sequence). With 5 bases clipped from V and 1 base from J, the junction kept 5 bases outside the gene matches. This CDR3 has 14 amino acids. CDR3 residues: CSAPGQGRTDTQYF. CDR3 nucleotides: TGCAGTGCTCCTGGACAGGGACGCACAGATACGCAGTATTTT.

The V and J genes are TRBV7-2 and TRBJ2-7; D is perhaps TRBD1 or TRBD2 (5 bases each). CDR3 length: 16 residues. V dropped 1 base and J dropped 2 bases, with 15 bases sitting between them. The germline V gene has CDR1 SGHTA and CDR2 FQGNSA. CDR3 residues: CASSLDGASLAYEQYF. DNA for the CDR3: TGTGCCAGCAGCTTAGATGGGGCTAGCCTAGCCTACGAGCAGTACTTC.

This clonotype was detected a few times. This rearrangement joins TRBV20-1 to TRBJ2-2; the match to TRBD1 covers 7 bases. Germline values: CDR1 DFQATT, CDR2 SNEGSKA (reference sequence). The CDR3 consists of 14 residues. The J segment lost 5 bases and the V segment lost 3 bases, leaving 6 bases of the junction unmatched. The CDR3 nucleotides are TGCAGTGCTAGTGGCCGACAGGGAACCGGGGAGCTGTTTTTT. Its protein product is CSASGRQGTGELFF.

The rearrangement uses TRBV20-1 and TRBJ2-2; D is perhaps TRBD2 (7 bases). This CDR3 has 14 amino acids. The V and J ends lost 3 bases and 3 bases respectively, with 11 bases between them. From germline, CDR1 is DFQATT and CDR2 SNEGSKA (reference sequence). The CDR3 sequence is CSASGGADTGELFF. The CDR3 DNA sequence: TGCAGTGCTAGTGGGGGGGCCGACACCGGGGAGCTGTTTTTT.

The J gene is TRBJ2-1, the V gene TRBV20-1; D is ambiguous. V was shortened by 3 bases and J by 2 bases, with 11 bases between the two germline ends. This CDR3 has 14 residues. Germline-derived CDR1 and CDR2 are DFQATT and SNEGSKA (reference sequence). CDR3 residues: CSARALGAYNEQFF. CDR3 coding DNA: TGCAGTGCTAGGGCCTTGGGCGCCTACAATGAGCAGTTCTTC.

This clonotype was picked up a small number of times. V and J are TRBV5-5 and TRBJ2-3, with D perhaps TRBD1 (5 bases). CDR1 and CDR2 from the germline V gene are SGHKS and YYEKEE (reference sequence). Trimming shortened V by 0 bases and J by 5 bases, and 13 bases separated the two germline ends. The length of the CDR3 is 15 residues. The CDR3: CASSLVQGGIDTQYF. The CDR3 DNA follows: TGTGCCAGCAGCTTGGTGCAGGGTGGTATAGATACGCAGTATTTT. The full variable domain, its missing parts supplied by reference TRBV5-5 and TRBJ2-3, is DAGVTQSPTHLIKTRGQQVTLRCSPISGHKSVSWYQQVLGQGPQFIFQYYEKEERGRGNFPDRFSARQFPNYSSELNVNALLLGDSALYLCASSLVQGGIDTQYFGPGTRLTVL.

A few counts support this clonotype. The chain is built from TRBV5-1 and TRBJ1-1; D uncertain. Trimming left V 4 bases short and J 6 bases short, with 13 bases between. Germline loops: CDR1 SGHRS, CDR2 YFSETQ. This CDR3 contains 13 residues. The CDR3 loop reads CASSQTVGSEAFF. CDR3 bases: TGCGCCAGCAGCCAAACAGTTGGGTCTGAAGCTTTCTTT.

This chain joins TRBV5-1 and TRBJ2-1, with TRBD2 identical over 8 bases. With V trimmed by 4 bases and J by 5 bases, 14 bases remained unmatched. CDR3 length: 17 residues. Looked up from germline, CDR1 is SGHRS and CDR2 is YFSETQ. This CDR3 is CASSLPAVLAENNEQFF. For the CDR3, the DNA is TGCGCCAGCAGCCTGCCGGCTGTACTAGCGGAAAACAATGAGCAGTTCTTC. Full variable domain (remainder filled in from reference TRBV5-1 and TRBJ2-1): KAGVTQTPRYLIKTRGQQVTLSCSPISGHRSVSWYQQTPGQGLQFLFEYFSETQRNKGNFPGRFSGRQFSNSRSEMNVSTLELGDSALYLCASSLPAVLAENNEQFFGPGTRLTVL.

The genes are TRBV5-1 and TRBJ2-4; the D gene is possibly TRBD2 (5 bases). CDR3 length: 16 amino acids. CDR1 and CDR2 (germline): SGHRS, YFSETQ. V lost 0 bases to trimming and J lost 2 bases, with 12 bases between them. CDR3 region: CASSLDLAPSKNIQYF. The CDR3 DNA follows: TGCGCCAGCAGCTTGGATCTAGCTCCGTCCAAAAACATTCAGTACTTC.

This chain joins TRBV6-2 or TRBV6-3 and TRBJ2-3, with 10 bases matching TRBD1. Unmatched junction bases numbered 28, after V lost 6 bases and J lost 4 bases. Germline V gene data show CDR1 as MNHEY and CDR2 as SVGEGT. The CDR3 is made up of 22 amino acids. The CDR3 region has the DNA TGTGCCAGCAGGAGAACCGGGACAGGGGCTTCCGCCGGGGGCCTTTCGCCAGATACGCAGTATTTT. Translated: CASRRTGTGASAGGLSPDTQYF.

This clonotype was seen ten or more times. V and J are TRBV6-5 and TRBJ1-1; D uncertain. The CDR3 is made up of 13 amino acids. V lost 4 bases and J 0 bases, leaving 6 bases between the germline ends. Germline CDR1 MNHEY, CDR2 SVGAGI. The CDR3 nucleotides are TGTGCCAGCAGTTTCGATCTGAACACTGAAGCTTTCTTT. This codes for CASSFDLNTEAFF.

In its sample, this clonotype was seen a few times. The chain employs TRBV20-1 and TRBJ2-2; 11 nucleotides match TRBD2. Losses at the gene ends were 4 bases for V and 8 bases for J; bases not matched to a gene: 9. CDR3 length equals 15 residues. Germline V gene sequence: CDR1 DFQATT, CDR2 SNEGSKA (reference sequence). For the CDR3, the DNA is TGCAGTGCTAAAGACCTAGCGGGAGGTACTGGGGAGCTGTTTTTT. Its protein product is CSAKDLAGGTGELFF.

This chain connects TRBV5-1 to TRBJ2-5; 12 bases fit TRBD2. This CDR3 is built from 17 residues. Germline CDR1 reads SGHRS; CDR2 reads YFSETQ. The V and J ends lost 0 bases and 2 bases, in that order; junction bases with no gene match: 5. CDR3: CASSLGLAGVRQETQYF. The DNA of the CDR3 is TGCGCCAGCAGCTTGGGACTAGCGGGAGTTAGGCAAGAGACCCAGTACTTC.

V gene TRBV5-6 combines with J gene TRBJ2-7; D possibly corresponds to TRBD2 (5 bases). The CDR3 runs to 16 residues. V lost 2 bases and J 0 bases, leaving 15 bases between the germline ends. Germline loops: CDR1 SGHDT, CDR2 YYEEEE. CDR3 sequence reads: CASSFRPSRASYEQYF. DNA of the CDR3: TGTGCCAGCAGCTTCCGCCCGTCGAGGGCCTCCTACGAGCAGTACTTC.

The chain combines TRBV28 with TRBJ2-1, with a possible D match to TRBD1 (7 bases). The germline V gene has CDR1 MDHEN and CDR2 SYDVKM. The CDR3 is 16 residues long. The ends were cut back, 1 base at V and 8 bases at J, with 18 bases in the middle. The CDR3 loop is CASSLYRGLAFDEQFF. The CDR3 nucleotides read TGTGCCAGCAGTTTATACAGGGGACTCGCATTCGATGAGCAGTTCTTC.

This chain joins TRBV29-1 and TRBJ2-2, with TRBD2 as a possible D gene (6 bases). The CDR3 length is 14 residues. V was shortened by 5 bases and J by 0 bases, with 10 bases between the two germline ends. CDR1 is SQVTM, CDR2 ANQGSEA, per germline. The CDR3 here is CSVFGGTNTGELFF. The CDR3 nucleotides read TGCAGCGTTTTCGGGGGTACGAACACCGGGGAGCTGTTTTTT.

This chain connects TRBV28 to TRBJ2-1; 8 positions match TRBD2. The CDR3 spans 13 residues. Germline trimming cut 7 bases from V and 4 bases from J; bases unmatched to any gene: 3. CDR1 and CDR2 (germline): MDHEN, SYDVKM. The CDR3 loop reads CASMAGGYNEQFF. CDR3 coding DNA: TGTGCCAGCATGGCGGGAGGTTACAATGAGCAGTTCTTC.